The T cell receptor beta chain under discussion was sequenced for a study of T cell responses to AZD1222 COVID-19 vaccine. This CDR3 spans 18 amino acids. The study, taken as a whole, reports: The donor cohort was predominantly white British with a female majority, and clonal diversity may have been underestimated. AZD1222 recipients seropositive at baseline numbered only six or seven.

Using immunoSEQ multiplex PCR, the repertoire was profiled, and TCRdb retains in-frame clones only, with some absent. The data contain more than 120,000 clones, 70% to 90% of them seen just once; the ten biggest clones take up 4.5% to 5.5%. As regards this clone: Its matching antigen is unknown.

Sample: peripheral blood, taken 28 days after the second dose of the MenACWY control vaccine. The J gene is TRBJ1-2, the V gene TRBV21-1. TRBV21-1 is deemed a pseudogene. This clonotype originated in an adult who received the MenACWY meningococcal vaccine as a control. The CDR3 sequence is CASSKVLEGRGTGYGYTF. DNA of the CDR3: TGTGCCAGCAGCAAAGTACTCGAAGGGCGGGGGACCGGCTATGGCTACACCTTC.